Following are 32 T cell receptor beta chains from one sample sequenced in a study of T cells in localized non-small cell lung cancer. Using immunoSEQ multiplex PCR, the repertoire was profiled, and TCRdb retains in-frame clones only, with some absent. The sample contains about 33,000 clones, around 90% of which appear only once. Sequenced material: peripheral blood, taken before any cancer treatment. The receptors originated from a female donor aged 60 or older with stage I lung adenocarcinoma.

With regard to this clone: Other DNA sequences of this sample code for an identical CDR3. The chain recombines TRBV7-9 with TRBJ1-5; D unresolved. Germline CDR1 is SEHNR and CDR2 is FQNEAQ (reference sequence). The CDR3 loop spans 16 amino acids. V lost 0 bases to trimming and J lost 5 bases, with 14 bases between them. CDR3 coding DNA: TGTGCCAGCAGCTTAGCACGTGGGTCGGGCCATCAGCCCCAGCATTTT. Translating it yields CASSLARGSGHQPQHF.

The chain combines TRBV7-2 with TRBJ2-5; perhaps TRBD1 as D (5 bases). The closer fit of TRBJ2-7 to the DNA end suggests the J call may be wrong. Germline V gene sequence: CDR1 SGHTA, CDR2 FQGNSA. The CDR3 length is 13 residues. CDR3 residues: CASSLVRGSEQYF. CDR3 DNA sequence: TGTGCCAGCAGCTTAGTAAGGGGTTCCGAGCAGTACTTC.

The chain carries TRBV19 and TRBJ2-3; TRBD2 matches at 11 bases. Per the germline V gene, CDR1 is LNHDA and CDR2 is SQIVND (reference sequence). V trimming: 3 bases; J trimming: 2 bases; junction bases outside the gene matches: 7. The CDR3 has 17 amino acids. Here the CDR3 DNA reads TGTGCCAGTAGTATCCCCGGTAGCGGGGGGGCCACAGATACGCAGTATTTT. Protein: CASSIPGSGGATDTQYF.

V and J are TRBV4-1 and TRBJ1-3, with unresolved D. CDR3 size: 12 residues. Germline V gene data show CDR1 as MGHRA and CDR2 as YSYEKL. V lost 1 base, J lost 4 bases, and 2 bases lay in between. CDR3 amino acids: CASSQAGNTIYF. The CDR3 region has the DNA TGCGCCAGCAGCCAAGCGGGAAACACCATATATTTT.

V is TRBV9 and J is TRBJ1-5; D ambiguous. V gave up 0 bases and J gave up 3 bases, with 10 bases separating them. Germline V gives CDR1 SGDLS, CDR2 YYNGEE. This CDR3 is built from 15 residues. The CDR3 spells CASSVDLVPNQPQHF. Written as DNA, the CDR3 is TGTGCCAGCAGCGTAGATCTCGTTCCCAATCAGCCCCAGCATTTT. Complete variable domain (other parts from reference TRBV9 and TRBJ1-5): DSGVTQTPKHLITATGQRVTLRCSPRSGDLSVYWYQQSLDQGLQFLIQYYNGEERAKGNILERFSAQQFPDLHSELNLSSLELGDSALYFCASSVDLVPNQPQHFGDGTRLSIL.

V gene TRBV5-4 combines with J gene TRBJ2-3, with TRBD2 matching over 8 bases. The CDR3 is made up of 16 amino acids. The ends lost 4 bases at V and 2 bases at J; junction bases unmatched: 9. Germline V gene sequence: CDR1 SGHNT, CDR2 YYREEE (reference sequence). DNA for the CDR3: TGTGCCAGCAGCCCCCCGACGGGGGGGCTCACAGATACGCAGTATTTT. It translates to CASSPPTGGLTDTQYF.

This clone was seen once. The rearrangement links TRBV7-6 to TRBJ2-7; D gene unclear. The CDR3 sequence is 13 residues long. Germline assignment: CDR1 SGHVS and CDR2 FNYEAQ. The ends were cut back, 1 base at V and 2 bases at J, with 6 bases in the middle. CDR3 region: CASSLGATYEQYF. The DNA for the CDR3 is TGTGCCAGCAGCTTAGGGGCCACCTACGAGCAGTACTTC.

The chain couples TRBV27 to TRBJ1-2; D gene unclear. The CDR3 totals 14 residues. The germline V gene has CDR1 MNHEY and CDR2 SMNVEV (reference sequence). V lost 2 bases and J lost 4, with 11 bases in between. The CDR3 sequence: CASSLNGVSYGYTF. In nucleotides, the CDR3 is TGTGCCAGCAGTTTAAATGGGGTTAGCTATGGCTACACCTTC.

CDR3 protein: CASSQAPAGPTYGYTF. The CDR3 DNA reads TGCGCCAGCAGCCAAGCTCCTGCAGGGCCTACCTATGGCTACACCTTC. The gene calls are TRBV4-1 and TRBJ1-2; tentatively, D is TRBD1 (5 bases). The CDR3 runs to 16 residues. The V gene's germline CDR1 is MGHRA and CDR2 YSYEKL. Trimming removed 1 base at V and 4 bases at J, with 16 bases between.

This clone has a single count. V usage is TRBV7-2 and J usage is TRBJ1-5; D gene ambiguous. CDR1 and CDR2 (germline): SGHTA, FQGNSA. V lost 1 base, J lost 1 base, and 8 bases lay in between. The CDR3 is made up of 15 amino acids. In DNA form, the CDR3 reads TGTGCCAGCAGCTTAGGGGTGACGAGCAATCAGCCCCAGCATTTT. Amino acids: CASSLGVTSNQPQHF. The complete variable domain, with remaining parts taken from reference TRBV7-2 and TRBJ1-5, reads GAGVSQSPSNKVTEKGKDVELRCDPISGHTALYWYRQSLGQGLEFLIYFQGNSAPDKSGLPSDRFSAERTGGSVSTLTIQRTQQEDSAVYLCASSLGVTSNQPQHFGDGTRLSIL.

The CDR3, as DNA: TGTGCCAGCAGTGAGCAACAGGGAGCCAAAAACATTCAGTACTTC. This codes for CASSEQQGAKNIQYF. The V call is TRBV6-1, the J call TRBJ2-4; possible D gene TRBD1, 6 bases. Per the germline V gene, CDR1 is MNHNS and CDR2 is SASEGT. Trimming took 3 bases from V and 0 from J, leaving 9 bases between them. The CDR3 loop spans 15 amino acids.

This chain links TRBV2 with TRBJ1-1, with 8 bases identical to TRBD1. The V gene's germline CDR1 is SNHLY and CDR2 FYNNEI. V was pared by 6 bases and J by 2 bases, with 2 bases of the junction left unmatched. The CDR3 covers 13 residues. CDR3 residues: CASRQGENTEAFF. DNA for the CDR3: TGTGCCAGCAGACAGGGGGAAAACACTGAAGCTTTCTTT.

The chain employs TRBV10-3 and TRBJ2-7; TRBD1 aligns across 8 bases. J lost 3 bases, V lost 6 bases, and 4 bases had no gene match. Germline lookup yields CDR1 ENHRY and CDR2 SYGVKD. This CDR3 contains 13 residues. The CDR3 here is CAIRRGTGYEQYF. The CDR3 nucleotides read TGTGCCATCAGAAGGGGGACAGGCTACGAGCAGTACTTC.

This rearrangement joins TRBV5-5 to TRBJ1-2; 9 nucleotides match TRBD1. The CDR3 covers 14 residues. The V gene's germline CDR1 is SGHKS and CDR2 YYEKEE (reference sequence). The junction had 7 bases not matched to a gene; V was cut back by 4 bases and J by 6 bases. The chain's CDR3 is CASSTGGSMNGYTF. The CDR3 DNA is TGTGCCAGCAGCACAGGGGGCTCCATGAATGGCTACACCTTC.

This clone occurred a few times. The chain uses TRBV4-1 and TRBJ1-1; D perhaps matches TRBD1 (6 bases). The CDR3 consists of 16 residues. Per germline, CDR1 MGHRA and CDR2 YSYEKL. The V and J ends lost 1 base and 3 bases respectively, with 15 bases between them. CDR3 sequence: CASSQASGTSYTEAFF. The CDR3 region has the DNA TGCGCCAGCAGCCAAGCGTCCGGGACATCTTACACTGAAGCTTTCTTT.

The chain uses TRBV6-6 and TRBJ1-6, with D perhaps matching TRBD1 (5 bases). CDR1 and CDR2 (germline): MNHNY, SVGAGI (reference sequence). Trimming pared 6 bases from V and 7 bases from J, leaving 19 bases between. The CDR3 extends over 16 amino acids. DNA of the CDR3: TGTGCCAGCAGGCGCCTTGGGGCTGGTGGGAATTCACCCCTCCACTTT. Translation: CASRRLGAGGNSPLHF.

The chain has TRBV19 and TRBJ2-2, with D perhaps matching TRBD1 (5 bases). The CDR3 length is 14 residues. Germline V CDR1 and CDR2: LNHDA, SQIVND (reference sequence). Trimming shortened V by 5 bases and J by 2 bases, and 9 bases separated the two germline ends. The chain's CDR3 is CASSPTVNTGELFF. The CDR3 region has the DNA TGTGCCAGTAGTCCGACAGTAAACACCGGGGAGCTGTTTTTT. Full variable domain (rest looked up from reference TRBV19 and TRBJ2-2): DGGITQSPKYLFRKEGQNVTLSCEQNLNHDAMYWYRQDPGQGLRLIYYSQIVNDFQKGDIAEGYSVSREKKESFPLTVTSAQKNPTAFYLCASSPTVNTGELFFGEGSRLTVL.

This rearrangement joins TRBV2 to TRBJ1-5, with TRBD1 identical over 11 bases. Germline assignment: CDR1 SNHLY and CDR2 FYNNEI. Trimming cost V 6 bases and J 0 bases; bases outside gene matches: 16. The CDR3 has 20 residues. For the CDR3, the DNA is TGTGCCAGCAGCAAGGCGCGGACAGGGGGCATTTTGAATAGCAATCAGCCCCAGCATTTT. It yields the protein CASSKARTGGILNSNQPQHF.

This rearrangement joins TRBV19 to TRBJ1-1; 7 positions match TRBD1. Per germline, CDR1 LNHDA and CDR2 SQIVND (reference sequence). The CDR3 covers 12 residues. With V trimmed by 9 bases and J by 7 bases, 8 bases remained unmatched. In nucleotides, the CDR3 is TGTGCCAGATTCGACAGGGCGGTTGAAGCTTTCTTT. Encoded protein: CARFDRAVEAFF. The full variable domain, its missing parts supplied by reference TRBV19 and TRBJ1-1, is DGGITQSPKYLFRKEGQNVTLSCEQNLNHDAMYWYRQDPGQGLRLIYYSQIVNDFQKGDIAEGYSVSREKKESFPLTVTSAQKNPTAFYLCARFDRAVEAFFGQGTRLTVV.

The V call is TRBV5-1, the J call TRBJ1-4; 7 bases are shared with TRBD1. Germline lookup yields CDR1 SGHRS and CDR2 YFSETQ. This CDR3 spans 15 amino acids. The V and J ends lost 0 bases and 4 bases, in that order; junction bases with no gene match: 3. CDR3 bases: TGCGCCAGCAGCTTGGCCGGGACAGTTAATGAAAAACTGTTTTTT. This translates into CASSLAGTVNEKLFF.

Worth noting for this clone: The same CDR3 arises from other DNA sequences in this sample as well. The chain is built from TRBV19 and TRBJ1-2, with D hard to call. The ends were cut back, 3 bases at V and 4 bases at J, with 6 bases in the middle. The length of the CDR3 is 12 residues. Germline-derived CDR1 and CDR2 are LNHDA and SQIVND (reference sequence). The CDR3 sequence is CASSIDGYGYTF. For the CDR3, the DNA is TGTGCCAGTAGTATCGACGGCTATGGCTACACCTTC.

The chain carries TRBV29-1 and TRBJ1-2, with 8 bases that match TRBD1. The V gene's germline CDR1 is SQVTM and CDR2 ANQGSEA. This CDR3 comprises 12 residues. The trim removed 3 bases at V and 9 bases at J, leaving 6 bases unmatched. CDR3 DNA: TGCAGCGTTGATGGGGACAGGCGAAGCTACACCTTC. Protein sequence: CSVDGDRRSYTF.

This clone was recorded a few times. The chain employs TRBV6-6 and TRBJ1-3; D remains ambiguous. Between the trimmed V and J ends, which lost 2 bases and 0 bases, there was a span of 5 bases. The CDR3 extends over 14 amino acids. Per germline, CDR1 MNHNY and CDR2 SVGAGI (reference sequence). CDR3 sequence (DNA): TGTGCCAGCAGTTACACAGACTCTGGAAACACCATATATTTT. Protein sequence: CASSYTDSGNTIYF.

The V call is TRBV25-1, the J call TRBJ2-7; 7 bases are shared with TRBD2. Per the germline V gene, CDR1 is MGHDK and CDR2 is SYGVNS. V trimming: 7 bases; J trimming: 3 bases; junction bases outside the gene matches: 12. This CDR3 region has 15 residues. The DNA of the CDR3 is TGTGCCAGCATTAACGGACCGGGGGGAATCTACGAGCAGTACTTC. Protein product: CASINGPGGIYEQYF.

This chain joins TRBV10-3 and TRBJ1-1; unclear D gene. The CDR3 contains 12 residues. V was shortened by 5 bases and J by 1 base, with 5 bases between the two germline ends. The germline CDR1 and CDR2 sequences are ENHRY and SYGVKD. The CDR3, as DNA: TGTGCCATCAGTAAGGAGAACACTGAAGCTTTCTTT. Its protein product is CAISKENTEAFF.

The rearrangement uses TRBV11-2 and TRBJ1-1; TRBD1 is a possible D gene (5 bases). Germline V gives CDR1 SGHAT, CDR2 FQNNGV. The V end lost 1 base, the J end lost 11 bases, and 14 bases lay between the germline ends. The CDR3 totals 13 residues. CDR3 sequence: CASSLGQGVGAFF. CDR3 DNA: TGTGCCAGCAGCTTAGGGCAGGGAGTGGGGGCTTTCTTT.

The chain carries TRBV29-1 and TRBJ1-2; D not certain. There are 14 residues in the CDR3. The ends were cut back, 0 bases at V and 2 bases at J, with 10 bases in the middle. In germline, CDR1 is SQVTM, CDR2 ANQGSEA. The CDR3 DNA is TGCAGCGTTGAAGAGGGCAGTGCCAACTATGGCTACACCTTC. Protein: CSVEEGSANYGYTF. The full variable domain, completed using reference TRBV29-1 and TRBJ1-2, is SAVISQKPSRDICQRGTSLTIQCQVDSQVTMMFWYRQQPGQSLTLIATANQGSEATYESGFVIDKFPISRPNLTFSTLTVSNMSPEDSSIYLCSVEEGSANYGYTFGSGTRLTVV.

This clone was recorded once. The gene calls are TRBV5-1 and TRBJ1-4, with TRBD1 matching 9 bases. Germline V CDR1 and CDR2: SGHRS, YFSETQ. J lost 13 bases, V lost 4 bases, and 14 bases had no gene match. The CDR3 has 15 amino acids. CDR3 amino acids: CASSTGGTGPQTLFF. In DNA, the CDR3 is TGCGCCAGCAGCACCGGCGGGACAGGGCCTCAAACACTGTTTTTT.

The chain links TRBV7-3 to TRBJ1-1; perhaps TRBD1 as D (5 bases). V was trimmed by 2 bases and J by 2 bases, leaving 9 bases between them. The CDR3 length is 14 residues. The germline V gene has CDR1 SGHTA and CDR2 FQGTGA. The CDR3 bases are TGTGCCAGCAGCTTATCAGACAGCAACACTGAAGCTTTCTTT. Its protein is CASSLSDSNTEAFF.

Only one count was recorded for this clone. The chain combines TRBV27 with TRBJ2-5, with 14 nucleotides matching TRBD2. The CDR3 loop spans 16 amino acids. Germline trimming cut 5 bases from V and 1 base from J; bases unmatched to any gene: 3. Per germline, CDR1 MNHEY and CDR2 SMNVEV (reference sequence). The CDR3 DNA reads TGTGCCAGCAGTATAGGGACTAGCGGGGGCCAAGAGACCCAGTACTTC. This gives the protein CASSIGTSGGQETQYF.

The chain links TRBV6-1 to TRBJ2-7, with unresolved D. The CDR3 loop spans 14 amino acids. Germline CDR1 MNHNS, CDR2 SASEGT. V lost 2 bases and J lost 4, with 12 bases in between. This CDR3 reads CASSETPGEYEQYF. The CDR3 DNA follows: TGTGCCAGCAGTGAAACCCCTGGGGAATACGAGCAGTACTTC.

The chain couples TRBV18 to TRBJ2-5; 8 bases line up with TRBD1. Germline CDR1 is KGHSH and CDR2 is LQKENI. The CDR3 contains 15 residues. V shed 5 bases and J 5 bases; nucleotides not matched to a gene: 10. CDR3 loop: CASSFGTGGGETQYF. CDR3 nucleotide sequence: TGTGCCAGCTCATTCGGGACAGGTGGCGGCGAGACCCAGTACTTC. The full variable domain, in which reference TRBV18 and TRBJ2-5 provide the parts outside the CDR3, is NAGVMQNPRHLVRRRGQEARLRCSPMKGHSHVYWYRQLPEEGLKFMVYLQKENIIDESGMPKERFSAEFPKEGPSILRIQQVVRGDSAAYFCASSFGTGGGETQYFGPGTRLLVL.